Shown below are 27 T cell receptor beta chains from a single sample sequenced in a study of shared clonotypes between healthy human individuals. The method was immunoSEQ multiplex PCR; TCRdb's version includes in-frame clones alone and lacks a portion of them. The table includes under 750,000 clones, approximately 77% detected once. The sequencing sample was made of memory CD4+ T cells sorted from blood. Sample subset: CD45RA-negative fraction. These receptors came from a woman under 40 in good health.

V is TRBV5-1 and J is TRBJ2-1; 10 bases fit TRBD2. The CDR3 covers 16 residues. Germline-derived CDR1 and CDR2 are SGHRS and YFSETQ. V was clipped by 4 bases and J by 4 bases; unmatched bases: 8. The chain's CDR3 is CASSLQTSGSYNEQFF. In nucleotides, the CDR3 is TGCGCCAGCAGCCTACAGACTAGCGGGTCTTACAATGAGCAGTTCTTC.

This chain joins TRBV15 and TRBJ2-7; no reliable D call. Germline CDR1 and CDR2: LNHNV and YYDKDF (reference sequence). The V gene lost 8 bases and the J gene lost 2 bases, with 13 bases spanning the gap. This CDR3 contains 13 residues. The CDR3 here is CATSPDSTYEQYF. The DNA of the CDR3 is TGTGCCACCTCTCCCGATTCCACCTACGAGCAGTACTTC.

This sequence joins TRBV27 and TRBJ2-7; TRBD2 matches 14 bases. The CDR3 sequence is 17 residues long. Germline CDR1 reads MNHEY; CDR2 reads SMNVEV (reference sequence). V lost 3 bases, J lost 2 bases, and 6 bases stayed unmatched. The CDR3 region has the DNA TGTGCCAGCAGTTTTGGGACTAGCGGGAGTGTAACCTACGAGCAGTACTTC. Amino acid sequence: CASSFGTSGSVTYEQYF.

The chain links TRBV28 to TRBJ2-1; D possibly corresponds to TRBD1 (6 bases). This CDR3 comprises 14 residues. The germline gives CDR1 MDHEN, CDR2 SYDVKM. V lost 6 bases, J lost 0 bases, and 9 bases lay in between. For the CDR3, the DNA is TGTGCCAGCAGAAGAGGGGGCTCCTACAATGAGCAGTTCTTC. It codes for CASRRGGSYNEQFF. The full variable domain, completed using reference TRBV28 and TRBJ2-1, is DVKVTQSSRYLVKRTGEKVFLECVQDMDHENMFWYRQDPGLGLRLIYFSYDVKMKEKGDIPEGYSVSREKKERFSLILESASTNQTSMYLCASRRGGSYNEQFFGPGTRLTVL.

CDR3 in DNA: TGTGCCAGCAGCGTAGTACAGGGCTTTGGCTACACCTTC. Translated, it gives CASSVVQGFGYTF. The genes are TRBV9 and TRBJ1-2; D may be TRBD1 (6 bases). Trimming shortened V by 0 bases and J by 7 bases, and 10 bases separated the two germline ends. In germline, CDR1 is SGDLS, CDR2 YYNGEE. The CDR3 runs to 13 residues.

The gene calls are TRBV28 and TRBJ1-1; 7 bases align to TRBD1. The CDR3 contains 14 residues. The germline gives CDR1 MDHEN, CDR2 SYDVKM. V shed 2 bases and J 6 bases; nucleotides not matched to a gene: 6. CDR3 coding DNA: TGTGCCAGCAGTTTAGGGGCAGGGGGGCCTGAAGCTTTCTTT. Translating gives CASSLGAGGPEAFF.

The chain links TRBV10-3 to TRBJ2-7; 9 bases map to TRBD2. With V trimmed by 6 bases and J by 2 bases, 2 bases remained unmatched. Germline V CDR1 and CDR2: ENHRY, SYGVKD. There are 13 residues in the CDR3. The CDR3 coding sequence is TGTGCCATCAGGGGACTAGCAGCCTACGAGCAGTACTTC. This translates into CAIRGLAAYEQYF.

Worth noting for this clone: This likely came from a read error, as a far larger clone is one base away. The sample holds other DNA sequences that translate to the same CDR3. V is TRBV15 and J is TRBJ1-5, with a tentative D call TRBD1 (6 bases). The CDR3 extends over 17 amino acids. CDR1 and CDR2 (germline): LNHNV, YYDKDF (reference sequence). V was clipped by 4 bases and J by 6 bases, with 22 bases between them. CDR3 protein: CATSTARDNLRSQPQHF. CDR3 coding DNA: TGTGCCACCAGCACTGCTCGGGACAATTTAAGATCTCAGCCCCAGCATTTT.

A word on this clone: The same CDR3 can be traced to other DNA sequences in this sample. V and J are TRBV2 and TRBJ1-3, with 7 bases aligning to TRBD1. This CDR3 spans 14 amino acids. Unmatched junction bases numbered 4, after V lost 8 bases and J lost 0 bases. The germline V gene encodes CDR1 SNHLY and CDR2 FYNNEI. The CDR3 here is CASRQGNSGNTIYF. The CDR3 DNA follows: TGTGCCAGCCGACAGGGAAACTCTGGAAACACCATATATTTT. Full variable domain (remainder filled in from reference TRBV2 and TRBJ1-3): EPEVTQTPSHQVTQMGQEVILRCVPISNHLYFYWYRQILGQKVEFLVSFYNNEISEKSEIFDDQFSVERPDGSNFTLKIRSTKLEDSAMYFCASRQGNSGNTIYFGEGSWLTVV.

CDR3 loop: CASSSGVPNTGELFF. As DNA, the CDR3 is TGTGCCAGCAGTTCCGGGGTACCGAACACCGGGGAGCTGTTTTTT. This rearrangement joins TRBV6-5 to TRBJ2-2; D is perhaps TRBD2 (5 bases). This CDR3 has 15 residues. Germline loops: CDR1 MNHEY, CDR2 SVGAGI. Trimming shortened V by 4 bases and J by 0 bases, and 9 bases separated the two germline ends.

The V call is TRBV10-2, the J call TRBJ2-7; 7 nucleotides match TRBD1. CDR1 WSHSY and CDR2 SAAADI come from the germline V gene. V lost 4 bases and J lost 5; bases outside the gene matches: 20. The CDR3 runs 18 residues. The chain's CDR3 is CASSGRRQGSFSQNEQYF. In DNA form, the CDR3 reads TGCGCCAGCAGTGGAAGGAGACAGGGTTCATTTTCCCAAAACGAGCAGTACTTC.

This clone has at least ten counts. The DNA of the CDR3 is TGTGCCAGCACTGGGGCAGGGGATGGCTACACCTTC. It is translated as CASTGAGDGYTF. The V gene is TRBV6-1, the J gene TRBJ1-2; D is possibly TRBD1 (6 bases). Trimming cost V 7 bases and J 6 bases, with 12 bases left between them. Germline lookup yields CDR1 MNHNS and CDR2 SASEGT. This CDR3 region has 12 residues.

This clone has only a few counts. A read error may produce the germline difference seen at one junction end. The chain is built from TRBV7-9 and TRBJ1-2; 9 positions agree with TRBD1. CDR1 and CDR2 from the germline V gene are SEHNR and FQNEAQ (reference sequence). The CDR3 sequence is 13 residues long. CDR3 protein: CASSRGQGYVYTF. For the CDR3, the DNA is TGTGCCAGCAGCCGGGGACAGGGTTATGTCTACACCTTC.

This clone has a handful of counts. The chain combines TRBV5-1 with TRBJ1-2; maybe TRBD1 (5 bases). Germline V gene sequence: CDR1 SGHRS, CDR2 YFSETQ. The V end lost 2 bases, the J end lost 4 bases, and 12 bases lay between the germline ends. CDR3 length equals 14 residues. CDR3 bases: TGCGCCAGCAGCTTCAGTGAAGGGGCCTATGGCTACACCTTC. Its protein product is CASSFSEGAYGYTF.

CDR3 coding DNA: TGTGCCAGCAGCTTAAGGAATACAGGCACAGATACGCAGTATTTT. It yields the protein CASSLRNTGTDTQYF. The chain employs TRBV7-9 and TRBJ2-3; D not certain. The CDR3 contains 15 residues. V lost 2 bases and J 1 base, leaving 10 bases between the germline ends. Germline lookup yields CDR1 SEHNR and CDR2 FQNEAQ (reference sequence). Using reference TRBV7-9 and TRBJ2-3 for the parts outside the CDR3, the full variable domain is DTGVSQNPRHKITKRGQNVTFRCDPISEHNRLYWYRQTLGQGPEFLTYFQNEAQLEKSRLLSDRFSAERPKGSFSTLEIQRTEQGDSAMYLCASSLRNTGTDTQYFGPGTRLTVL.

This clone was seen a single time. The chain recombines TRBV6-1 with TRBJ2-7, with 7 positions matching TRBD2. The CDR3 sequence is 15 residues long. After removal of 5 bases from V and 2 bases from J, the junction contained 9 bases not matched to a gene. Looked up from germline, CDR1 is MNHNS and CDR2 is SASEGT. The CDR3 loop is CASSQGSSGAYEQYF. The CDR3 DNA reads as TGTGCCAGCAGTCAAGGATCTAGCGGAGCCTACGAGCAGTACTTC.

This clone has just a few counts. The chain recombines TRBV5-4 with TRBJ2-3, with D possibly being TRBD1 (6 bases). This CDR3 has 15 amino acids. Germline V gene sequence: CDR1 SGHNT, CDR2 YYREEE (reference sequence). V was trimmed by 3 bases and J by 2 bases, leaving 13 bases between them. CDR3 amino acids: CASSWTADDTDTQYF. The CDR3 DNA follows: TGTGCCAGCAGCTGGACAGCCGATGACACAGATACGCAGTATTTT.

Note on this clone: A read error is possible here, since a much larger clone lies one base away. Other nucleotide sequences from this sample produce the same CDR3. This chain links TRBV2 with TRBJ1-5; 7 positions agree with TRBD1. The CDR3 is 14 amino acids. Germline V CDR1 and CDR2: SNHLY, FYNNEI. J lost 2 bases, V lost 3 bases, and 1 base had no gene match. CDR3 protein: CASSDRGGNQPQHF. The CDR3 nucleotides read TGTGCCAGCAGTGACAGGGGGGGCAATCAGCCCCAGCATTTT.

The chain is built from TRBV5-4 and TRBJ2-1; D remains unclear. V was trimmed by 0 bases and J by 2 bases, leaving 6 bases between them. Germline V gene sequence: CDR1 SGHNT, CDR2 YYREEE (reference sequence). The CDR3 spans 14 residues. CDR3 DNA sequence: TGTGCCAGCAGCTTGGAGGGCACCTACAATGAGCAGTTCTTC. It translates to CASSLEGTYNEQFF.

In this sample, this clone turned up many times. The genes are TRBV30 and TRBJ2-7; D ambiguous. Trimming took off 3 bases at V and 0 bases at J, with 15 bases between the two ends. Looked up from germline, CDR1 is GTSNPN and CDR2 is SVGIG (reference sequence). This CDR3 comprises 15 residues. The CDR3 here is CAWSYRQTLSYEQYF. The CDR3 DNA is TGTGCCTGGAGCTATCGGCAGACACTCTCCTACGAGCAGTACTTC. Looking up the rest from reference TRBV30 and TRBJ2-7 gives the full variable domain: SQTIHQWPATLVQPVGSPLSLECTVEGTSNPNLYWYRQAAGRGLQLLFYSVGIGQISSEVPQNLSASRPQDRQFILSSKKLLLSDSGFYLCAWSYRQTLSYEQYFGPGTRLTVT.

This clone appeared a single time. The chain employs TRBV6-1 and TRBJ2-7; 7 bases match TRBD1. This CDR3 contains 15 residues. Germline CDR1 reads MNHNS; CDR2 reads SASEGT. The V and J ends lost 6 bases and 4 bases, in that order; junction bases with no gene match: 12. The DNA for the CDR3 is TGTGCCAGCAGGTCCTTCTACAGGGGAATATACGAGCAGTACTTC. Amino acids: CASRSFYRGIYEQYF.

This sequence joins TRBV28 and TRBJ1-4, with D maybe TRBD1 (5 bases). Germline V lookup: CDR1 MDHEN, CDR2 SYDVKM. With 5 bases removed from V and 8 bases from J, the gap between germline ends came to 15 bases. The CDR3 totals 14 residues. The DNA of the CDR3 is TGTGCCAGCAGTCCCGGAGGGGTACAAGAAAAACTGTTTTTT. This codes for CASSPGGVQEKLFF.

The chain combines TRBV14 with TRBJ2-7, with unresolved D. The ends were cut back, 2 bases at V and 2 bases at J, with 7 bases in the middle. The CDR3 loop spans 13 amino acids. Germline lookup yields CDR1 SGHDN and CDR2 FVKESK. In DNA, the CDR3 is TGTGCCAGCAGCCAACCAGGACCCTACGAGCAGTACTTC. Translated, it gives CASSQPGPYEQYF.

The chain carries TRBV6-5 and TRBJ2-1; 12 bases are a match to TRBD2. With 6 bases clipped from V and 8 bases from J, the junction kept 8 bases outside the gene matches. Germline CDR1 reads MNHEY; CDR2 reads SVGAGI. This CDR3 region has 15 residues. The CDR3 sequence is CASSPMLAGGYEQFF. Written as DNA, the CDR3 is TGTGCCAGCAGCCCCATGCTAGCGGGAGGGTATGAGCAGTTCTTC.

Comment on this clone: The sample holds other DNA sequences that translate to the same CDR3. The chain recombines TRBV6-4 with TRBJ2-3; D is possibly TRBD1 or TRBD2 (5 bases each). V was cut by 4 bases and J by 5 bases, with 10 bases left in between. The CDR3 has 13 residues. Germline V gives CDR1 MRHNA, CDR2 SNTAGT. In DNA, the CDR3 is TGTGCCAGCAGTGCCGGGGCGGGAGATACGCAGTATTTT. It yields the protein CASSAGAGDTQYF.

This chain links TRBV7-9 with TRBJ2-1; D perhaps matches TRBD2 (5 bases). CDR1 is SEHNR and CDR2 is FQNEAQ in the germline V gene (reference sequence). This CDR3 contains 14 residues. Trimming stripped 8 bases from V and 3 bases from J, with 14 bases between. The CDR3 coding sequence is TGTGCCAGCTTAGTGGGAGTACTCTACAATGAGCAGTTCTTC. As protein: CASLVGVLYNEQFF.

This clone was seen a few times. The DNA of the CDR3 is TGTGCCAGCCGTCGGACAGGGGTTGGCGTCCTGACTTTC. Protein product: CASRRTGVGVLTF. This chain links TRBV19 with TRBJ2-6; 9 nucleotides align to TRBD1. Germline V gene lookup returns CDR1 LNHDA and CDR2 SQIVND (reference sequence). The CDR3 covers 13 residues. V gave up 9 bases and J gave up 12 bases; unmatched junction bases: 9.